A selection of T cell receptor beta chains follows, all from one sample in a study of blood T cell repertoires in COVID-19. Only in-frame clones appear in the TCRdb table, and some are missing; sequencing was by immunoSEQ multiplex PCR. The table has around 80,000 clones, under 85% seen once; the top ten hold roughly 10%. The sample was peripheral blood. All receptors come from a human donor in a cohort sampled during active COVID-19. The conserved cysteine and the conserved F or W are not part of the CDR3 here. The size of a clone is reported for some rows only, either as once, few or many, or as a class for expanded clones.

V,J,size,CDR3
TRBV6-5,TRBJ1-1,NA,ASSYSVNTEAF
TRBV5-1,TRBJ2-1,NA,ASSLEGGNGDEQF
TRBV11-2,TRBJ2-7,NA,ASSLDSPRGEQY
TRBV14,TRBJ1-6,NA,ASSPGRDRESSPLH
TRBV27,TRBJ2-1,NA,ASSDPSGGRNEQF
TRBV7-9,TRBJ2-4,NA,ASSSPGQAKNIQY
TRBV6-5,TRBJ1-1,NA,ASSYSTVTTEAF
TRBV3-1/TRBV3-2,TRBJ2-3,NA,ASSQGGGADTQY
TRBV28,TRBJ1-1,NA,ASSLRRTRGTEAF
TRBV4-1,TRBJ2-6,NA,ASSQETGNRVGANVLT
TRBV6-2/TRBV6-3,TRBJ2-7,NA,ASSATGLFWKQY
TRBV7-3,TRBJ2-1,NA,ASSLASGSTYNEQF
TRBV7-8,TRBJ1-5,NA,ASSHQEGSQH
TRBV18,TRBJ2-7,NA,ASSDRGGYEQY
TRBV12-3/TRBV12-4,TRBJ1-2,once,ASSGGDGYT
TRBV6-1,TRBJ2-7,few,ASSEGTGTYEQY
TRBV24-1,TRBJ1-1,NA,ATSDPGQGAEAF
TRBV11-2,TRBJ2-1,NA,ASSLGRAYNEQF
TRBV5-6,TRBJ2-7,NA,ASSLNRGYEQY
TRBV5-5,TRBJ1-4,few,ASSSANREKLF
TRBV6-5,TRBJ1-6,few,ASSPGSYNSPLH
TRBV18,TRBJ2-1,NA,ASSSNPLSGGNEQF
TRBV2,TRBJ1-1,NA,ASRTGADTEAF
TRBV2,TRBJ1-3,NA,ASKARAGNTIY
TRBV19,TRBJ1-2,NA,ASSIADTLYGYT
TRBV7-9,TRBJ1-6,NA,ASSPGRSSYNSPLH
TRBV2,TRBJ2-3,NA,ASRSQLGQGTDTQY
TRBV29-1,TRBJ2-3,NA,SADGLAGITDTQY
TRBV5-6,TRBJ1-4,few,ASSFRENEKLF
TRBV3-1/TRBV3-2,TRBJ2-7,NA,ASSQLDITYEQY
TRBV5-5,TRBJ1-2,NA,ASSWDRNYGYT
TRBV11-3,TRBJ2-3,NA,ASSRRGLAATDTQY
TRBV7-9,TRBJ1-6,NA,ASVPGNYNSPLH
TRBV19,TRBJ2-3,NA,ASSIARGSRADTQY
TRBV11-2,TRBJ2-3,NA,ASSLRREGTDTQY
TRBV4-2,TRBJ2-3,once,ASSREIKGGTDTQY
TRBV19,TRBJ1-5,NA,ASSSRGGAQPQH
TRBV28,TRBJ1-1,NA,ASSLLRTRVRTEAF
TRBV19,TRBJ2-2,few,ASSISQYTGELF
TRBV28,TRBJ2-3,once,ASSSPGGPEDTQY
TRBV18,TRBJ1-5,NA,ASSADGHPNQPQH
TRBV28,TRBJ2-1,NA,ASSSRTSGLYNEQF
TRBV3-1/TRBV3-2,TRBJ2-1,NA,ASGSLAGEDNEQF